This T cell receptor beta chain was captured by sequencing in a study of human T cells and chemical hapten exposure. As for the study in general: Small pooled library volume differences chiefly drove per-sample TCR yield variation.

TCRdb re-called the RACE reads through MiXCR, storing one row per CDR3 protein. The data contain around 380,000 distinct CDR3 sequences, 4.5% to 7% of them singletons. The CDR3 runs to 15 residues. Germline V gene sequence: CDR1 LGHNA, CDR2 YNFKEQ. Deletions cut 4 bases from V and 8 bases from J, with 18 bases between. The sample holds many counts of this clonotype. The time point is: pre-sensitization, week 0. Treatment of the sample: therapeutic diphenylcyclopropenone sensitization with weekly scalp DPC. The V gene is TRBV4-2, the J gene TRBJ2-4; D is undetermined. The TCR originated in a woman aged 18-29 years with alopecia areata. Some clones in this sample may be carry-over from other donors' samples. Source: whole blood, taken in connection with sensitization to the hapten diphenylcyclopropenone (DPC). This CDR3 reads CASSPGAAAADIQYF. CDR3 bases: TGTGCCAGCAGCCCCGGCGCGGCTGCCGCGGACATTCAGTACTTC.